This section outlines one TCR beta chain sequence together with its context. Here immunoSEQ multiplex PCR was the method, and the copy in TCRdb shows in-frame clones only, minus some. This table holds more than 95,000 clones, approximately 93% found once. This record belongs to a study of T cell changes during pregnancy in multiple sclerosis. The receptor was derived from a female donor with multiple sclerosis, enrolled in a pregnancy study. The source was peripheral blood, collected after pregnancy.

The CDR3 protein is CASKITGTYEQYF. The CDR3 DNA sequence: TGTGCCAGTAAAATTACAGGGACCTACGAGCAGTACTTC. The chain links TRBV19 to TRBJ2-7; the D gene is possibly TRBD1 (6 bases). CDR3 length: 13 residues. The germline CDR1 and CDR2 sequences are LNHDA and SQIVND (reference sequence). The V end lost 7 bases, the J end lost 2 bases, and 12 bases lay between the germline ends. The full variable domain, in which reference TRBV19 and TRBJ2-7 provide the parts outside the CDR3, is DGGITQSPKYLFRKEGQNVTLSCEQNLNHDAMYWYRQDPGQGLRLIYYSQIVNDFQKGDIAEGYSVSREKKESFPLTVTSAQKNPTAFYLCASKITGTYEQYFGPGTRLTVT.